This T cell receptor (beta chain) was sequenced for a study of CXCR3-negative and CXCR3-positive naive CD8 T cells. Across the whole study: Sequencing brought in approximately 150 million TRB reads altogether, and each library got about 1.5 +/- 0.3 million.

The authors prepared UMI-labeled TRB cDNA libraries by 5' RACE. For each CDR3 protein, TCRdb gives one entry from its re-call of the 5' RACE reads, without DNA. The specimen's table records 100,000 to 150,000 distinct CDR3 sequences. The study, taken as a whole, reports: Fresh PBMCs went into most assays, and CXCR3 expression partly declined after cryopreservation. In both naive subsets diversity was comparably high, whereas memory CD8+ cells showed much lower diversity. In naive cells, CXCR3-negative and CXCR3-positive subsets had similar TRBV-TRBJ usage; memory cells differed.

Note on this clonotype: What it binds is not known.

This CDR3 contains 19 residues. The chain has TRBV21-1 and TRBJ1-2. TRBV21-1 is described as a pseudogene. This clonotype originated in a human donor in good health. Some clones in this sample may be carry-over from other donors' samples. The source material was naive CXCR3- CD8+ T cells from blood. Sample subset: CD45RO-CCR7+CD27+CD95- naive CD8+ T cells lacking CXCR3 (TNR3-). CDR3 protein: CASSKTRNVQGGRRGGYTF.